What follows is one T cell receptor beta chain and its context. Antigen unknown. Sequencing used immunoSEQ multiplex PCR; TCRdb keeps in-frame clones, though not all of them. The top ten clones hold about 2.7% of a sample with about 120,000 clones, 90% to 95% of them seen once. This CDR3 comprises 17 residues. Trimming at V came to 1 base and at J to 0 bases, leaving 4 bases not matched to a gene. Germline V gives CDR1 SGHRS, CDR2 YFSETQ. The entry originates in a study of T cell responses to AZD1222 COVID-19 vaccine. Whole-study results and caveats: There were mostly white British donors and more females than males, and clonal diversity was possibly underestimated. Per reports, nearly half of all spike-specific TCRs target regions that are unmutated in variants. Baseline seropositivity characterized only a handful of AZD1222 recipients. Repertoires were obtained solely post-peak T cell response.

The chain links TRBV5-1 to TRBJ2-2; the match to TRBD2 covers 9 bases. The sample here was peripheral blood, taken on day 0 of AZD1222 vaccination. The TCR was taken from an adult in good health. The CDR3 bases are TGCGCCAGCAGCTTGTTTACTAGCGGGCCGAACACCGGGGAGCTGTTTTTT. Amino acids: CASSLFTSGPNTGELFF.